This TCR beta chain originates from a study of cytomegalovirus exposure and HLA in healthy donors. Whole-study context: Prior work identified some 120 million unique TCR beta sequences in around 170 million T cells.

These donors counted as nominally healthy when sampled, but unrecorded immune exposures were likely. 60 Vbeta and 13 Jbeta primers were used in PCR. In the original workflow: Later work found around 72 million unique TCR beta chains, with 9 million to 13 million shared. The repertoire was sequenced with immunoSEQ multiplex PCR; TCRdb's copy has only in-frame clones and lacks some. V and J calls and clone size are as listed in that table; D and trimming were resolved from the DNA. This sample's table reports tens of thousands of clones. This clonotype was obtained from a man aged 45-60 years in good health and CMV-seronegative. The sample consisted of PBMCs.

The CDR3 is CASRPAREEKLFF. The CDR3 DNA follows: TGTGCCAGCAGGCCGGCTCGGGAGGAAAAACTGTTTTTT. The rearrangement uses TRBV28 and TRBJ1-4; D gene unclear. V was clipped by 6 bases and J by 8 bases, with 13 bases between them. This CDR3 comprises 13 residues. CDR1 is MDHEN, CDR2 SYDVKM, per germline.